This entry lists 29 T cell receptor beta chains sequenced from one sample in a study of T-cell reconstitution after alpha-beta-depleted transplantation in children. The authors prepared the TCRbeta library with unique molecular identifiers. A single record per CDR3 protein comes from TCRdb applying MiXCR to the PCR reads. The repertoire holds about 610,000 distinct CDR3 sequences, 10% seen once, with about 4.2% in the top ten. This specimen was PBMCs from the stem cell graft donor, taken from the stem cell graft. Every receptor here comes from a human donor who donated a stem cell graft to a child with acute myeloid leukemia.

The chain couples TRBV12-3 or TRBV12-4 to TRBJ2-6; perhaps TRBD1 as D (5 bases). This CDR3 region has 15 residues. Deletions cut 4 bases from V and 4 bases from J, with 11 bases between. Written as DNA, the CDR3 is TGTGCCAGCAGTTGGCAGGGTTACGGGGCCAACGTCCTGACTTTC. It is translated as CASSWQGYGANVLTF.

In this sample, this clonotype turned up many times. The chain links TRBV30 to TRBJ1-1, with no clear D. Germline CDR1 reads GTSNPN; CDR2 reads SVGIG (reference sequence). The CDR3 extends over 14 amino acids. The V gene lost 4 bases and the J gene lost 7 bases, with 19 bases spanning the gap. CDR3 DNA: TGTGCCTGGACGCCCCTGAGCAGGATATATGAAGCTTTCTTT. Amino acids: CAWTPLSRIYEAFF.

The sample holds a few counts of this clonotype. The chain couples TRBV20-1 to TRBJ2-7, with D perhaps being TRBD1 or TRBD2 (5 bases each). Trimming left V 5 bases short and J 5 bases short, with 22 bases between. The germline gives CDR1 DFQATT, CDR2 SNEGSKA (reference sequence). The CDR3 is made up of 15 amino acids. The CDR3 spells CSAVRARDPRDEQYF. DNA of the CDR3: TGCAGTGCTGTGCGGGCTAGGGACCCCCGCGACGAGCAGTACTTC.

A few counts support this clonotype. A much larger clone lies a single base off, so this may be a read error. The chain links TRBV20-1 to TRBJ2-5; D unclear. There are 12 residues in the CDR3. The V end lost 2 bases, the J end lost 0 bases, and 4 bases lay between the germline ends. CDR1 and CDR2 (germline): DFQATT, SNEGSKA (reference sequence). The CDR3: CSARQNQETQYF. Written as DNA, the CDR3 is TGCAGTGCTAGACAGAACCAAGAGACCCAGTACTTC.

This clonotype was seen only a few times. This sequence joins TRBV28 and TRBJ2-5, with 9 nucleotides matching TRBD2. Germline CDR1 and CDR2: MDHEN and SYDVKM. Unmatched junction bases numbered 11, after V lost 7 bases and J lost 5 bases. CDR3 length: 15 amino acids. The DNA of the CDR3 is TGTGCCAGCAAGTCTAGCGGGATAAGTGCGGAGACCCAGTACTTC. Translation gives CASKSSGISAETQYF.

There are a few counts of this clonotype. This chain uses TRBV20-1 with TRBJ2-2; TRBD2 matches 9 bases. Per the germline V gene, CDR1 is DFQATT and CDR2 is SNEGSKA (reference sequence). The CDR3 length is 15 residues. V dropped 3 bases and J dropped 7; count of bases not matched to a gene: 9. The DNA for the CDR3 is TGCAGTGCTAGTCCGCGGGAGGGCCTTGGCGGGGAGCTGTTTTTT. Translated, it gives CSASPREGLGGELFF.

This clonotype was seen a few times. The genes are TRBV7-9 and TRBJ2-1; no clear D gene. Germline CDR1 SEHNR, CDR2 FQNEAQ (reference sequence). CDR3 size: 11 residues. The ends were cut back, 5 bases at V and 8 bases at J, with 7 bases in the middle. CDR3 nucleotide sequence: TGTGCCAGCAGCCCCCAACATGAGCAGTTCTTC. Translated, it gives CASSPQHEQFF.

V and J are TRBV3-1 and TRBJ2-1; 7 bases are a match to TRBD2. The CDR3 length is 14 residues. Per germline, CDR1 LGHDT and CDR2 YNNKEL (reference sequence). With V trimmed by 6 bases and J by 10 bases, 12 bases remained unmatched. Here the CDR3 reads CASSSKVGGTEQFF. Here the CDR3 DNA reads TGTGCCAGCAGTTCGAAAGTGGGAGGGACCGAGCAGTTCTTC.

This clonotype was detected only once. The V gene is TRBV3-1, the J gene TRBJ1-4, with D perhaps matching TRBD1 (6 bases). CDR1 is LGHDT, CDR2 YNNKEL, per germline (reference sequence). Trimming left V 4 bases short and J 10 bases short, with 19 bases between. The CDR3 length is 15 residues. The CDR3 nucleotides are TGTGCCAGCAGCCTCGGGCGGTCCGTGGGGGCAAAACTGTTTTTT. It specifies CASSLGRSVGAKLFF.

The chain joins TRBV20-1 to TRBJ2-2, with a tentative D call TRBD2 (5 bases). The CDR3 spans 16 residues. V lost 1 base to trimming and J lost 2 bases, with 14 bases between them. Germline values: CDR1 DFQATT, CDR2 SNEGSKA (reference sequence). CDR3 in amino acids: CSARVPWGVNTGELFF. CDR3 nucleotides: TGCAGTGCTAGAGTGCCCTGGGGAGTCAACACCGGGGAGCTGTTTTTT.

This clonotype was found a few times. The chain joins TRBV5-1 to TRBJ2-5; D possibly matches TRBD1 or TRBD2 (6 bases each). CDR1 and CDR2 from the germline V gene are SGHRS and YFSETQ. Trimming removed 4 bases at V and 4 bases at J, with 14 bases between. The CDR3 spans 14 residues. CDR3 region: CASSGQGGGETQYF. The CDR3 coding sequence is TGCGCCAGCAGCGGACAAGGGGGAGGAGAGACCCAGTACTTC. Drawing the rest from reference TRBV5-1 and TRBJ2-5, the complete variable domain is KAGVTQTPRYLIKTRGQQVTLSCSPISGHRSVSWYQQTPGQGLQFLFEYFSETQRNKGNFPGRFSGRQFSNSRSEMNVSTLELGDSALYLCASSGQGGGETQYFGPGTRLLVL.

This clonotype was seen a handful of times. The V call is TRBV29-1, the J call TRBJ1-2; D is undetermined. CDR1 and CDR2 (germline): SQVTM, ANQGSEA. Trimming shortened V by 5 bases and J by 7 bases, and 14 bases separated the two germline ends. This CDR3 contains 12 residues. CDR3 DNA: TGCAGCGTTAGAGCGGAAGGACGTGGCTACACCTTC. It encodes CSVRAEGRGYTF.

This clonotype was recorded many times. V gene TRBV29-1 combines with J gene TRBJ1-5; the D gene is possibly TRBD1 (6 bases). Trimming pared 6 bases from V and 1 base from J, leaving 10 bases between. The germline V gene has CDR1 SQVTM and CDR2 ANQGSEA. The CDR3 covers 13 residues. This CDR3 is CSVGQLSNQPQHF. The CDR3 DNA follows: TGCAGCGTCGGACAGCTCAGCAATCAGCCCCAGCATTTT.

This clonotype was observed a single time. This chain joins TRBV5-1 and TRBJ2-2, with 11 bases identical to TRBD2. With 0 bases clipped from V and 2 bases from J, the junction kept 9 bases outside the gene matches. The CDR3 is 19 amino acids. Germline CDR1 is SGHRS and CDR2 is YFSETQ. Here the CDR3 DNA reads TGCGCCAGCAGCTTGGGGGTACCGGGACTAGCGGCTAACACCGGGGAGCTGTTTTTT. Translating it yields CASSLGVPGLAANTGELFF.

This clonotype has a count of ten or more. The chain uses TRBV4-3 and TRBJ2-1, with TRBD2 matching over 8 bases. This CDR3 has 15 residues. The V gene's germline CDR1 is LGHNA and CDR2 YSLEER. The J segment lost 8 bases and the V segment lost 4 bases, leaving 10 bases of the junction unmatched. CDR3 nucleotides: TGCGCCAGCAGCCTGGACGCCTCGGGGGGGGATGAGCAGTTCTTC. It yields the protein CASSLDASGGDEQFF.

This clonotype was recorded a few times. The rearrangement joins TRBV20-1 to TRBJ2-7; D unclear. V was shortened by 8 bases and J by 6 bases, with 11 bases between the two germline ends. The CDR3 extends over 10 amino acids. The V gene's germline CDR1 is DFQATT and CDR2 SNEGSKA (reference sequence). The CDR3 protein is CSTDGCEQYF. The CDR3 nucleotides are TGCAGTACCGACGGCTGCGAGCAGTACTTC.

This clonotype was seen more than once but under ten times. The CDR3 DNA sequence: TGTGCCAGCAGCCAAGACATCGGACGCAATGAGCAGTTCTTC. Amino acid sequence: CASSQDIGRNEQFF. This chain links TRBV14 with TRBJ2-1; D unclear. The germline V gene encodes CDR1 SGHDN and CDR2 FVKESK. V shed 0 bases and J shed 6 bases, with 9 bases lying between them. This CDR3 has 14 amino acids.

This clonotype came up a few times. This chain connects TRBV12-3 or TRBV12-4 to TRBJ2-3; D ambiguous. Trimming removed 2 bases from V and 7 bases from J, with 16 bases in between. The length of the CDR3 is 15 residues. The DNA for the CDR3 is TGTGCCAGCAGTTTACTAGAAGCCTTCCCTTATACGCAGTATTTT. Translation: CASSLLEAFPYTQYF.

This clonotype was found a few times. The DNA of the CDR3 is TGTGCCAGCAAGGCCCCTCAGGGGCGGTCTGGGGCCAACGTCCTGACTTTC. The encoded protein is CASKAPQGRSGANVLTF. This chain uses TRBV6-1 with TRBJ2-6; TRBD1 might be the D (6 bases). CDR3 length: 17 amino acids. Germline V gene data show CDR1 as MNHNS and CDR2 as SASEGT. Trimming left V 7 bases short and J 1 base short, with 17 bases between.

This clonotype was picked up many times. The rearrangement uses TRBV20-1 and TRBJ1-1; D remains ambiguous. The CDR3 is made up of 14 amino acids. Germline V CDR1 and CDR2: DFQATT, SNEGSKA (reference sequence). V lost 0 bases and J lost 1, with 9 bases in between. The CDR3 DNA follows: TGCAGTGCTAGAGAGGTCAGACCGAACACTGAAGCTTTCTTT. Amino acid sequence: CSAREVRPNTEAFF.

This clonotype has ten or more counts. The chain recombines TRBV20-1 with TRBJ1-1; tentative D call: TRBD1 (5 bases). Looked up from germline, CDR1 is DFQATT and CDR2 is SNEGSKA (reference sequence). CDR3 length: 16 amino acids. Trimming cost V 1 base and J 4 bases, with 19 bases left between them. CDR3 nucleotides: TGCAGTGCTAGAGGAATGGGCATAGGGGACGGCACTGAAGCTTTCTTT. Translated: CSARGMGIGDGTEAFF.

The chain employs TRBV12-3 or TRBV12-4 and TRBJ1-1, with D possibly matching TRBD1 (6 bases). The length of the CDR3 is 13 residues. V was clipped by 7 bases and J by 5 bases, with 14 bases between them. For the CDR3, the DNA is TGTGCCAGCACCAAAAGGGGGAAAACTGAAGCTTTCTTT. It is translated as CASTKRGKTEAFF.

This clonotype turned up a few times. V is TRBV25-1 and J is TRBJ1-1; possible D gene TRBD1, 5 bases. The V gene lost 6 bases and the J gene lost 1 base, with 9 bases spanning the gap. From germline, CDR1 is MGHDK and CDR2 SYGVNS. The CDR3 loop spans 13 amino acids. The CDR3 spells CASSRETNTEAFF. For the CDR3, the DNA is TGTGCCAGCAGCAGGGAGACGAACACTGAAGCTTTCTTT.

The chain's CDR3 is CASSFGSWADTQYF. The CDR3 DNA reads as TGTGCCAGCAGCTTCGGGAGTTGGGCAGATACGCAGTATTTT. The chain recombines TRBV7-6 with TRBJ2-3; TRBD2 is a possible D gene (6 bases). The germline V gene encodes CDR1 SGHVS and CDR2 FNYEAQ. The CDR3 loop spans 14 amino acids. Deletions cut 3 bases from V and 4 bases from J, with 11 bases between.

There are a few counts of this clonotype. The chain joins TRBV23-1 to TRBJ2-7; D not certain. TRBV23-1 is sorted into the ORF group, with uncertain function. CDR3 length equals 15 residues. Trimming shortened V by 2 bases and J by 4 bases, and 15 bases separated the two germline ends. CDR3 amino acids: CASSQTSAILYEQYF. The CDR3 coding sequence is TGCGCCAGCAGTCAAACGTCGGCAATTCTGTACGAGCAGTACTTC.

V usage is TRBV2 and J usage is TRBJ2-5; a possible D gene is TRBD1 (5 bases). The germline CDR1 and CDR2 sequences are SNHLY and FYNNEI. The CDR3 contains 16 residues. Trimming removed 3 bases from V and 4 bases from J, with 18 bases in between. In nucleotides, the CDR3 is TGTGCCAGCAGTGAGAGAAGGGGATGGGTGGGAGAGACCCAGTACTTC. Protein: CASSERRGWVGETQYF.

V gene TRBV5-1 combines with J gene TRBJ1-3; D gene uncertain. The CDR3 is 13 residues long. Germline CDR1 reads SGHRS; CDR2 reads YFSETQ. V lost 0 bases and J lost 7, with 8 bases in between. CDR3 nucleotide sequence: TGCGCCAGCAGCTTGGAGGGCGGTAACACCATATATTTT. This gives the protein CASSLEGGNTIYF.

This clonotype was seen many times. The rearrangement joins TRBV29-1 to TRBJ2-2; the D is unclear. V was shortened by 4 bases and J by 7 bases, with 7 bases between the two germline ends. This CDR3 comprises 11 residues. Germline values: CDR1 SQVTM, CDR2 ANQGSEA. CDR3 DNA sequence: TGCAGCGTTGTGAACTTCGGGGAGCTGTTTTTT. Translation gives CSVVNFGELFF.

This clonotype occurred many times. The genes are TRBV29-1 and TRBJ2-5; D uncertain. The germline V gene encodes CDR1 SQVTM and CDR2 ANQGSEA. The CDR3 covers 10 residues. The V end was cut by 5 bases, the J end by 3 bases, with 4 bases between. The CDR3 loop is CSVTEETQYF. The CDR3 coding sequence is TGCAGCGTTACGGAAGAGACCCAGTACTTC.